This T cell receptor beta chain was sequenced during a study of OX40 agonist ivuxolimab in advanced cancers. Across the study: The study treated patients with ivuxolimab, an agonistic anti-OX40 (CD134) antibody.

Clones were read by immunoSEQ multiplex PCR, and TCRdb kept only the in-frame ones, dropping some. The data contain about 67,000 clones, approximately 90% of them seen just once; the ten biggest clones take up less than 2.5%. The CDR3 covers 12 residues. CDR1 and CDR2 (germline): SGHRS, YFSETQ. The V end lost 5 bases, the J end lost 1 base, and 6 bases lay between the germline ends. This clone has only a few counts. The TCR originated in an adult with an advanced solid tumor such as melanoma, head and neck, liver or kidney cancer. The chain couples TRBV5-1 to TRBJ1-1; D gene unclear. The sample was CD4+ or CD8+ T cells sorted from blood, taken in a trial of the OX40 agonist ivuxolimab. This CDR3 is CASRAGNTEAFF. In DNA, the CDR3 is TGCGCCAGCAGGGCAGGGAACACTGAAGCTTTCTTT.